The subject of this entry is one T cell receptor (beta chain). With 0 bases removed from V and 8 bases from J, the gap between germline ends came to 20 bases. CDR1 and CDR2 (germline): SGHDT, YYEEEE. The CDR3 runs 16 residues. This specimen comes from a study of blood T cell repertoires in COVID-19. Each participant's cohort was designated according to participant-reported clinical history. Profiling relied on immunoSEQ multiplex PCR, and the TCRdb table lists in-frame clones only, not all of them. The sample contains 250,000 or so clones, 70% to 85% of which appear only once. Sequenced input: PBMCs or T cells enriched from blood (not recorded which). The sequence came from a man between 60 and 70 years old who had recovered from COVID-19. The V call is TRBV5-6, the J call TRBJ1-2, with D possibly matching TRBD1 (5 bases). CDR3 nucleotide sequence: TGTGCCAGCAGCTTGGTCCCTCAACAGGCCCCATACGGCTACACCTTC. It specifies CASSLVPQQAPYGYTF.